This T cell receptor (beta chain) came from a study of blood T cell repertoires in COVID-19. About the study: Donors in the United States, Italy and Spain gave samples during acute or convalescent COVID-19. Sample material is recorded as cDNA or gDNA derived from T cells, B-cell-depleted T cells, or PBMCs.

Per the authors' pipeline: Estimates of nucleated cell counts were drawn from the amplification of reference gene primers. Measured with immunoSEQ multiplex PCR; TCRdb has only the in-frame clones, and not every one. The DNA gave D and trimming, while V, J and clone size come from that table. Of approximately 77,000 clones detected, about 90% appear once; the ten largest clones hold around 4.5%. What was sequenced was peripheral blood. This clonotype was obtained from a man aged 50 to 60 with active COVID-19.

CDR3 in amino acids: CASSNRGGEQYF. The CDR3 region has the DNA TGTGCCAGCAGCAACCGGGGAGGCGAGCAGTACTTC. The V gene is TRBV5-4, the J gene TRBJ2-7; perhaps TRBD2 as D (6 bases). Looked up from germline, CDR1 is SGHNT and CDR2 is YYREEE (reference sequence). The CDR3 contains 12 residues. V was shortened by 4 bases and J by 6 bases, with 11 bases between the two germline ends.